The 32 T cell receptor beta chains below were found in one sample sequenced in a study of blood T cells in healthy people across ages. Sample-barcoded 5' priming and a J-beta primer mix drove a second PCR of about 7 to 11 cycles. TCRdb ran MiXCR on the 5' RACE reads and lists one entry per CDR3 protein. The sample includes 1.5 million to 2 million distinct CDR3 sequences, roughly 30% of them seen just once. The specimen was blood. These receptors were obtained from a woman under 40 in good health.

A word on this clonotype: This likely comes from a read error, as the CDR3 has no conserved phenylalanine or tryptophan at its end. This chain uses TRBV7-9 with TRBJ1-2; a possible D gene is TRBD1 (5 bases). Deletions cut 1 base from V and 6 bases from J, with 9 bases between. The CDR3 covers 13 residues. In germline, CDR1 is SEHNR, CDR2 FQNEAQ (reference sequence). Written as DNA, the CDR3 is TGTGCCAGCAGCTTAGGGGCGGGGGATGGCTACACCCTC. Amino acid sequence: CASSLGAGDGYTL.

About this clonotype itself: No conserved phenylalanine or tryptophan is present at the end of the CDR3, so a read error is the likely explanation. The chain employs TRBV12-3 or TRBV12-4 and TRBJ2-1, with TRBD2 identical over 12 bases. The length of the CDR3 is 15 residues. Trimming took 4 bases from V and 8 from J; bases not matched to a gene: 6. In nucleotides, the CDR3 is TGTGCCAGCAGTTGGGGCCTAGCGGGGGGGCATGAGCAGTTCGTC. Encoded protein: CASSWGLAGGHEQFV.

Details on this clonotype: A read error is possible here, since a much larger clone lies one base away. The chain recombines TRBV7-6 with TRBJ2-7, with D perhaps matching TRBD2 (6 bases). CDR1 is SGHVS, CDR2 FNYEAQ, per germline. This CDR3 region has 14 residues. The CDR3 bases are TGTACCAGCAGCGCACGGGAGCAATCCTACGAGCAGTACTTC. It is translated as CTSSAREQSYEQYF.

The V gene is TRBV20-1, the J gene TRBJ2-1; 10 positions match TRBD1. The CDR3 extends over 14 amino acids. Germline trimming cut 4 bases from V and 6 bases from J; bases unmatched to any gene: 6. Germline values: CDR1 DFQATT, CDR2 SNEGSKA (reference sequence). The CDR3 here is CSANDRGRGNEQFF. The CDR3 nucleotides read TGCAGTGCTAACGACAGGGGGCGAGGCAATGAGCAGTTCTTC.

This sequence joins TRBV18 and TRBJ2-5; no clear D. Looked up from germline, CDR1 is KGHSH and CDR2 is LQKENI. Trimming left V 6 bases short and J 3 bases short, with 17 bases between. The CDR3 extends over 15 amino acids. The DNA of the CDR3 is TGTGCCAGCTCTCCTAGGGCTAGTCAAGAAGAGACCCAGTACTTC. Translating gives CASSPRASQEETQYF.

This clonotype was picked up a small number of times. V and J are TRBV5-1 and TRBJ2-5, with 12 bases lining up with TRBD1. The ends lost 3 bases at V and 4 bases at J; junction bases unmatched: 7. From germline, CDR1 is SGHRS and CDR2 YFSETQ. This CDR3 contains 16 residues. The CDR3 here is CASSSPSGQGAETQYF. The CDR3 bases are TGCGCCAGCAGCTCCCCCTCGGGACAGGGGGCAGAGACCCAGTACTTC.

This clonotype has only a few counts. The rearrangement links TRBV12-3 or TRBV12-4 to TRBJ1-5; D remains ambiguous. Trimming left V 6 bases short and J 0 bases short, with 9 bases between. The CDR3 spans 14 residues. In DNA form, the CDR3 reads TGTGCCAGCAGACCACTGAATAGCAATCAGCCCCAGCATTTT. Its translation: CASRPLNSNQPQHF.

This clonotype came up once. The V gene is TRBV6-2 or TRBV6-3, the J gene TRBJ2-7; tentatively, D is TRBD1 (6 bases). The CDR3 runs 15 residues. CDR1 and CDR2 from the germline V gene are MNHEY and SVGEGT. V gave up 5 bases and J gave up 3 bases, with 17 bases separating them. CDR3 nucleotide sequence: TGTGCCAGCAGTATACTCAACAGGGAATACTACGAGCAGTACTTC. Translated, it gives CASSILNREYYEQYF.

For this clonotype: At one end, the junction sequence differs from germline, possibly due to a read error. This chain joins TRBV6-5 and TRBJ1-3; D may be TRBD1 (6 bases). Germline V lookup: CDR1 MNHEY, CDR2 SVGAGI. The CDR3 covers 16 residues. Written as DNA, the CDR3 is TGTGCCAGCAGTTACCGGGCGGGGGCGGCTGGAGACACCATATATTTT. It yields the protein CASSYRAGAAGDTIYF.

V usage is TRBV20-1 and J usage is TRBJ2-7, with 14 bases matching TRBD2. From germline, CDR1 is DFQATT and CDR2 SNEGSKA (reference sequence). With V trimmed by 1 base and J by 10 bases, 3 bases remained unmatched. The CDR3 has 13 amino acids. CDR3 in DNA: TGCAGTGCTAGAGGACTAGCGGGAGGGCCTCAGTACTTC. Protein: CSARGLAGGPQYF.

The chain uses TRBV9 and TRBJ2-1, with TRBD1 identical over 8 bases. The CDR3 is 15 amino acids. Trimming removed 4 bases from V and 7 bases from J; junction bases left unmatched: 10. CDR1 is SGDLS, CDR2 YYNGEE, per germline. This CDR3 reads CASSSGDRMVNEQFF. The CDR3 DNA follows: TGTGCCAGCAGCTCAGGGGACAGGATGGTGAATGAGCAGTTCTTC.

In this sample, this clonotype turned up many times. The chain joins TRBV7-2 to TRBJ2-4; TRBD1 might be the D (6 bases). Per the germline V gene, CDR1 is SGHTA and CDR2 is FQGNSA. V was cut by 5 bases and J by 1 base, with 9 bases left in between. The CDR3 loop spans 14 amino acids. The CDR3, as DNA: TGTGCCAGCAGCCGAACAGGGGCCAAAAACATTCAGTACTTC. Amino acid sequence: CASSRTGAKNIQYF.

The J gene is TRBJ1-1, the V gene TRBV24-1; weak D call: TRBD1 (5 bases). Looked up from germline, CDR1 is KGHDR and CDR2 is SFDVKD. The CDR3 has 15 amino acids. V was pared by 5 bases and J by 4 bases, with 16 bases between. CDR3 bases: TGTGCCACCAGTGGATTGGGGGAATCAGGCACTGAAGCTTTCTTT. Its translation: CATSGLGESGTEAFF.

The chain employs TRBV28 and TRBJ2-3; D is perhaps TRBD2 (6 bases). Germline CDR1 is MDHEN and CDR2 is SYDVKM. V was shortened by 4 bases and J by 6 bases, with 11 bases between the two germline ends. The CDR3 has 13 amino acids. Here the CDR3 DNA reads TGTGCCAGCAGTTCCAGACTAGTCGATACGCAGTATTTT. Protein: CASSSRLVDTQYF.

The chain links TRBV5-1 to TRBJ2-5; 9 nucleotides match TRBD1. V lost 0 bases, J lost 3 bases, and 3 bases stayed unmatched. Germline V gives CDR1 SGHRS, CDR2 YFSETQ. The CDR3 consists of 15 residues. The CDR3 spells CASSLAQGAKETQYF. The DNA for the CDR3 is TGCGCCAGCAGCTTGGCACAGGGGGCGAAAGAGACCCAGTACTTC.

The chain joins TRBV18 to TRBJ2-1; possible D gene TRBD2, 5 bases. From germline, CDR1 is KGHSH and CDR2 LQKENI. The CDR3 is made up of 14 amino acids. V lost 0 bases and J lost 8, with 11 bases in between. CDR3 loop: CASSPPPIGDEQFF. CDR3 sequence (DNA): TGTGCCAGCTCACCACCACCGATCGGGGATGAGCAGTTCTTC.

This sequence joins TRBV6-5 and TRBJ2-7, with 7 positions matching TRBD1. V lost 6 bases to trimming and J lost 3 bases; unmatched junction nucleotides: 5. The CDR3 spans 13 residues. Germline loops: CDR1 MNHEY, CDR2 SVGAGI. The CDR3 DNA sequence: TGTGCCAGCAGCCAGGGACAGCACTACGAGCAGTACTTC. It yields the protein CASSQGQHYEQYF.

The chain combines TRBV5-1 with TRBJ2-2; D is ambiguous. Looked up from germline, CDR1 is SGHRS and CDR2 is YFSETQ. The CDR3 loop spans 15 amino acids. The V end was cut by 0 bases, the J end by 4 bases, with 10 bases between. The CDR3 loop is CASSLGSSATGELFF. CDR3 nucleotides: TGCGCCAGCAGCTTGGGAAGCTCCGCCACCGGGGAGCTGTTTTTT. Together with reference TRBV5-1 and TRBJ2-2, the CDR3 gives the full variable domain: KAGVTQTPRYLIKTRGQQVTLSCSPISGHRSVSWYQQTPGQGLQFLFEYFSETQRNKGNFPGRFSGRQFSNSRSEMNVSTLELGDSALYLCASSLGSSATGELFFGEGSRLTVL.

The rearrangement uses TRBV11-2 and TRBJ2-7; TRBD1 aligns across 7 bases. The CDR3 spans 14 residues. Germline V gene sequence: CDR1 SGHAT, CDR2 FQNNGV. Trimming cost V 3 bases and J 6 bases; bases outside gene matches: 8. CDR3 in amino acids: CASSLFTGVIEQYF. DNA of the CDR3: TGTGCCAGCAGCTTGTTCACAGGGGTGATCGAGCAGTACTTC.

The chain carries TRBV5-3 and TRBJ2-4; TRBD1 matches at 10 bases. TRBV5-3 belongs to the ORF category, with a function that is uncertain. Trimming at V came to 0 bases and at J to 9 bases, leaving 12 bases not matched to a gene. This CDR3 is 17 amino acids long. In nucleotides, the CDR3 is TGTGCCAGAAGCTTGGCCCGACAGGGGGCGTTGATGGGCATTCAGTACTTC. This sequence encodes CARSLARQGALMGIQYF.

The rearrangement uses TRBV21-1 and TRBJ2-1; the table's TRBD1 call for D was not verified on the DNA. TRBV21-1 is a recognized pseudogene. This CDR3 contains 14 residues. CDR3 nucleotide sequence: TGTGCCAGCAGCGGTTACAGGGGGCCAAATGAGCAGTTCTTC. It specifies CASSGYRGPNEQFF.

As concerns this clonotype: Just one base apart from a much larger clone, this may be a read error. The chain combines TRBV29-1 with TRBJ2-1; no clear D gene. Germline CDR1 reads SQVTM; CDR2 reads ANQGSEA. The CDR3 covers 14 residues. The germline V and J ends were trimmed by 4 bases and 6 bases, with 16 bases remaining between them. CDR3 in amino acids: CSVVRASQPNEQFF. DNA of the CDR3: TGCAGCGTTGTACGAGCTTCCCAACCCAATGAGCAGTTCTTC.

The gene calls are TRBV10-3 and TRBJ2-5, with a weak D call TRBD2 (6 bases). The CDR3 totals 16 residues. Germline V gene data show CDR1 as ENHRY and CDR2 as SYGVKD. Trimming took 0 bases from V and 11 from J, leaving 22 bases between them. The CDR3 region is CAISESPAGRNNEQYF. The DNA for the CDR3 is TGTGCCATCAGTGAGTCACCAGCGGGCCGCAACAATGAGCAGTACTTC.

The V and J genes are TRBV28 and TRBJ1-6; 8 positions match TRBD1. The germline V gene has CDR1 MDHEN and CDR2 SYDVKM. The CDR3 has 16 amino acids. Germline trimming cut 2 bases from V and 7 bases from J; bases unmatched to any gene: 7. The CDR3 nucleotides are TGTGCCAGCAGTTTAGGCGTGACAGGGGCAAATTCACCCCTCCACTTT. This codes for CASSLGVTGANSPLHF. The full variable domain, in which reference TRBV28 and TRBJ1-6 provide the parts outside the CDR3, is DVKVTQSSRYLVKRTGEKVFLECVQDMDHENMFWYRQDPGLGLRLIYFSYDVKMKEKGDIPEGYSVSREKKERFSLILESASTNQTSMYLCASSLGVTGANSPLHFGNGTRLTVT.

This clonotype has just a few counts. The V and J genes are TRBV7-2 and TRBJ2-5; 8 nucleotides align to TRBD2. Losses at the gene ends were 1 base for V and 7 bases for J; bases not matched to a gene: 8. Germline CDR1 SGHTA, CDR2 FQGNSA. CDR3 size: 15 residues. Here the CDR3 DNA reads TGTGCCAGCAGCTTAGGGGGAGCACGGGGGGGGACCCAGTACTTC. Encoded protein: CASSLGGARGGTQYF. Using reference TRBV7-2 and TRBJ2-5 for the parts outside the CDR3, the full variable domain is GAGVSQSPSNKVTEKGKDVELRCDPISGHTALYWYRQSLGQGLEFLIYFQGNSAPDKSGLPSDRFSAERTGGSVSTLTIQRTQQEDSAVYLCASSLGGARGGTQYFGPGTRLLVL.

The V call is TRBV10-3, the J call TRBJ2-3, with 10 bases lining up with TRBD2. The germline V gene encodes CDR1 ENHRY and CDR2 SYGVKD. CDR3 length: 16 amino acids. Unmatched junction bases numbered 12, after V lost 8 bases and J lost 4 bases. The CDR3 sequence: CAIGSLAGASPDTQYF. CDR3 nucleotides: TGTGCCATCGGGTCCCTAGCGGGAGCCTCCCCAGATACGCAGTATTTT.

The rearrangement links TRBV12-3 or TRBV12-4 to TRBJ1-5, with D perhaps TRBD1 (6 bases). The length of the CDR3 is 13 residues. The V gene lost 7 bases and the J gene lost 6 bases, with 13 bases spanning the gap. CDR3 residues: CASTTDSFQPQHF. The CDR3 nucleotides are TGTGCCAGCACCACGGACAGTTTTCAGCCCCAGCATTTT.

V gene TRBV7-2 combines with J gene TRBJ2-1; 7 bases agree with TRBD2. Germline V gene data show CDR1 as SGHTA and CDR2 as FQGNSA. J gave up 9 bases and V 4 bases, and 6 bases lay outside the gene matches. This CDR3 has 13 residues. The CDR3 nucleotides are TGTGCCAGCAGCTGGAGACTAGCTTCTGAGCAGTTCTTC. Translation: CASSWRLASEQFF.

This sequence joins TRBV12-3 or TRBV12-4 and TRBJ2-2, with 7 positions matching TRBD1. CDR3 size: 13 residues. The trim removed 6 bases at V and 6 bases at J, leaving 4 bases unmatched. Here the CDR3 DNA reads TGTGCCAGCAGGCCCCAGGGGGCCGGGGAGCTGTTTTTT. Translation gives CASRPQGAGELFF.

This clonotype has a handful of counts. V gene TRBV2 combines with J gene TRBJ2-7; TRBD1 matches 7 bases. This CDR3 has 14 residues. The ends lost 5 bases at V and 9 bases at J; junction bases unmatched: 13. Germline V gene sequence: CDR1 SNHLY, CDR2 FYNNEI. The CDR3 reads CASSRSGQPRAQYF. CDR3 coding DNA: TGTGCCAGCAGTCGATCGGGACAGCCCAGGGCGCAGTACTTC. The complete variable domain, with remaining parts taken from reference TRBV2 and TRBJ2-7, reads EPEVTQTPSHQVTQMGQEVILRCVPISNHLYFYWYRQILGQKVEFLVSFYNNEISEKSEIFDDQFSVERPDGSNFTLKIRSTKLEDSAMYFCASSRSGQPRAQYFGPGTRLTVT.

J is TRBJ2-1 and V is TRBV11-2; 9 bases are shared with TRBD2. V lost 7 bases and J lost 8; bases outside the gene matches: 9. CDR1 SGHAT and CDR2 FQNNGV come from the germline V gene. The CDR3 has 14 amino acids. The CDR3 DNA is TGTGCCAGCACGCGGGCGGGAGGGGTCGATGAGCAGTTCTTC. It specifies CASTRAGGVDEQFF. Filled out from reference TRBV11-2 and TRBJ2-1, the complete variable domain reads EAGVAQSPRYKIIEKRQSVAFWCNPISGHATLYWYQQILGQGPKLLIQFQNNGVVDDSQLPKDRFSAERLKGVDSTLKIQPAKLEDSAVYLCASTRAGGVDEQFFGPGTRLTVL.

Of note for this clonotype: Since a much larger clone is just one base distant, this may be a read error. The V call is TRBV28, the J call TRBJ1-6, with D possibly being TRBD1 (5 bases). CDR1 is MDHEN and CDR2 is SYDVKM in the germline V gene. The CDR3 extends over 14 amino acids. CDR3 DNA: TGTGCCAGCCGCCAGGGACTCCTTAATTCACCCCCCCACTTT. Residues: CASRQGLLNSPPHF. Drawing the rest from reference TRBV28 and TRBJ1-6, the complete variable domain is DVKVTQSSRYLVKRTGEKVFLECVQDMDHENMFWYRQDPGLGLRLIYFSYDVKMKEKGDIPEGYSVSREKKERFSLILESASTNQTSMYLCASRQGLLNSPPHFGNGTRLTVT.